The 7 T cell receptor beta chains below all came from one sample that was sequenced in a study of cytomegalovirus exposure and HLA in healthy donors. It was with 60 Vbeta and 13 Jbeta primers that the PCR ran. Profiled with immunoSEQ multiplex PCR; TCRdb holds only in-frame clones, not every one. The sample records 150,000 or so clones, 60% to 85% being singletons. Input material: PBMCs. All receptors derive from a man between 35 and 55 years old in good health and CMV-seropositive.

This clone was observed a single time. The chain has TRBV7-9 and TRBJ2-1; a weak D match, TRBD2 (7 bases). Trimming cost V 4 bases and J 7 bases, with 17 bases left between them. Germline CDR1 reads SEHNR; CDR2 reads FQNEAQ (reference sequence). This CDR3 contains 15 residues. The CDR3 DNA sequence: TGTGCCAGCAGCTCTCTGGGGGGGGCGTTAAATGAGCAGTTCTTC. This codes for CASSSLGGALNEQFF.

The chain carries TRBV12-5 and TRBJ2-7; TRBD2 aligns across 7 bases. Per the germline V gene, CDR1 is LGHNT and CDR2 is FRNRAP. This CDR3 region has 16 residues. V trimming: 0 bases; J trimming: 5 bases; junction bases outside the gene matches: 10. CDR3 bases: TGTGCTAGTGGTTTGGTACTCTCTAGCGGTAAAGACGAGCAGTACTTC. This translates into CASGLVLSSGKDEQYF.

Here the CDR3 reads CASSRFQGGLAGANEQFF. For the CDR3, the DNA is TGTGCCAGCAGCCGGTTTCAGGGGGGACTAGCGGGAGCCAATGAGCAGTTCTTC. The chain carries TRBV5-4 and TRBJ2-1; 14 bases line up with TRBD2. CDR3 length: 18 amino acids. Germline V gives CDR1 SGHNT, CDR2 YYREEE (reference sequence). Unmatched junction bases numbered 12, after V lost 4 bases and J lost 6 bases.

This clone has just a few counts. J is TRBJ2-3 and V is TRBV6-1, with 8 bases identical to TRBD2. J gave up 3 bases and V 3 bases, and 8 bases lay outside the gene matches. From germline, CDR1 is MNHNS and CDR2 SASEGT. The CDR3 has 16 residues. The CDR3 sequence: CASSESASGYTDTQYF. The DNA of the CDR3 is TGTGCCAGCAGTGAGTCAGCTAGCGGGTATACAGATACGCAGTATTTT.

For the CDR3, the DNA is TGTGCCATCCAGAAGTCGGGGCGGGAGCGAACGAGCACAGATACGCAGTATTTT. Translation gives CAIQKSGRERTSTDTQYF. The chain has TRBV10-3 and TRBJ2-3, with 7 nucleotides matching TRBD2. This CDR3 is built from 18 residues. The germline gives CDR1 ENHRY, CDR2 SYGVKD. Trimming at V came to 8 bases and at J to 0 bases, leaving 17 bases not matched to a gene.

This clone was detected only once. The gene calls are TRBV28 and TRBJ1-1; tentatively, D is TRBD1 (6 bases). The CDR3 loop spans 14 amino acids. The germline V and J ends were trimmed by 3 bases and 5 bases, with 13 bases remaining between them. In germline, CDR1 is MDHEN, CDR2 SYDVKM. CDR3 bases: TGTGCCAGCAGTTTCAACAGGGCACGGACTGAAGCTTTCTTT. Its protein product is CASSFNRARTEAFF.

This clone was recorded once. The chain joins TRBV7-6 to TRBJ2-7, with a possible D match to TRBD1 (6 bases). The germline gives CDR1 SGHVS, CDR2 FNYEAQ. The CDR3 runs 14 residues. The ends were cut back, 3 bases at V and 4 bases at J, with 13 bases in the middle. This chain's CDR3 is CASSLLGGEYEQYF. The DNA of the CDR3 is TGTGCCAGCAGCTTGCTAGGGGGAGAATACGAGCAGTACTTC.